This record concerns one T cell receptor beta chain sequence. The antigen is not known. The sample originates from a study of T cell responses to AZD1222 COVID-19 vaccine. The study, taken as a whole, reports: Spike-wide coverage was observed for vaccine-associated CD4 TCRs, with dominant responses at 160-218 and 743-854.

Germline V gives CDR1 GTSNPN, CDR2 SVGIG (reference sequence). The CDR3 covers 12 residues. The assay was immunoSEQ multiplex PCR, and TCRdb's table has in-frame clones only and misses some. The sample records about 76,000 clones, approximately 88% being singletons. The chain carries TRBV30 and TRBJ2-1; a possible D gene is TRBD1 (5 bases). Specimen: peripheral blood, collected on day 0 of MenACWY control vaccination. The clonotype was recovered from an adult in good health. The CDR3 DNA sequence: TGTGGGTGCAGCAAGGGGTACAATGAGCAGTTCTTC. This translates into CGCSKGYNEQFF.